The 20 T cell receptor beta chains in this list originate from one sample, sequenced in a study of shared clonotypes between healthy human individuals. Terminally differentiated effector memory CD45RA+ cells were left out of the naive CD8 fraction, which was CD45RO-negative and positively selected for CCR7. Libraries were prepared by immunoSEQ multiplex PCR; TCRdb keeps only in-frame clonotypes and omits some of them. The data contain under 2,000,000 clones, about 94% of them singletons. The sample taken for sequencing was naive CD8+ T cells sorted from blood. Source of these receptors: a man aged 18 to 35 in good health.

The V gene is TRBV28, the J gene TRBJ2-7; possible D gene TRBD1, 6 bases. Trimming shortened V by 5 bases and J by 0 bases, and 20 bases separated the two germline ends. The CDR3 sequence is 17 residues long. Germline CDR1 is MDHEN and CDR2 is SYDVKM. CDR3 coding DNA: TGTGCCAGCAGTCGTGGGCCCCGGGACATAATCTCCTACGAGCAGTACTTC. It specifies CASSRGPRDIISYEQYF.

The chain employs TRBV5-6 and TRBJ2-7; D perhaps matches TRBD1 (6 bases). Trimming cost V 3 bases and J 2 bases, with 12 bases left between them. The CDR3 is 14 residues long. The germline V gene encodes CDR1 SGHDT and CDR2 YYEEEE. For the CDR3, the DNA is TGTGCCAGCAGCTCGGAGGACAGAACCTACGAGCAGTACTTC. Amino acid sequence: CASSSEDRTYEQYF.

Points on this clone: This specimen includes other DNA sequences encoding the same CDR3. This chain joins TRBV2 and TRBJ2-7, with D uncertain. This CDR3 is 12 amino acids long. V lost 3 bases and J lost 3, with 6 bases in between. From germline, CDR1 is SNHLY and CDR2 FYNNEI. The CDR3 reads CASSDKFYEQYF. As DNA, the CDR3 is TGTGCCAGCAGTGATAAGTTCTACGAGCAGTACTTC. The entire variable domain, with the rest obtained from reference TRBV2 and TRBJ2-7, is as follows: EPEVTQTPSHQVTQMGQEVILRCVPISNHLYFYWYRQILGQKVEFLVSFYNNEISEKSEIFDDQFSVERPDGSNFTLKIRSTKLEDSAMYFCASSDKFYEQYFGPGTRLTVT.

As concerns this clone: A much larger clone lies one base from this, so it may be a read error. J is TRBJ2-7 and V is TRBV5-4; no firm D call. Trimming left V 4 bases short and J 3 bases short, with 5 bases between. The CDR3 is made up of 11 amino acids. From germline, CDR1 is SGHNT and CDR2 YYREEE (reference sequence). The CDR3 DNA follows: TGTGCCAGCAGCGGCCTCTACGAGCAGTACTTC. Translating it yields CASSGLYEQYF.

This clone has just one count. The chain recombines TRBV7-8 with TRBJ2-3; no reliable D call. CDR3 size: 14 residues. V was clipped by 1 base and J by 1 base, with 6 bases between them. CDR1 is SGHVS and CDR2 is FQNEAQ in the germline V gene. DNA for the CDR3: TGTGCCAGCAGCTTAGTTTACGGCACAGATACGCAGTATTTT. This encodes CASSLVYGTDTQYF.

The J gene is TRBJ2-5, the V gene TRBV5-1; D possibly uses TRBD1 or TRBD2 (6 bases each). Trimming removed 4 bases at V and 4 bases at J, with 17 bases between. CDR1 is SGHRS and CDR2 is YFSETQ in the germline V gene. This CDR3 region has 15 residues. The CDR3 sequence: CASSRLTGGAETQYF. The DNA for the CDR3 is TGCGCCAGCAGCCGATTGACAGGAGGGGCAGAGACCCAGTACTTC.

The rearrangement links TRBV19 to TRBJ2-4; D is possibly TRBD2 (6 bases). The length of the CDR3 is 14 residues. V was shortened by 3 bases and J by 6 bases, with 12 bases between the two germline ends. From germline, CDR1 is LNHDA and CDR2 SQIVND (reference sequence). The CDR3 is CASSILEGLNIQYF. DNA of the CDR3: TGTGCCAGTAGTATTTTGGAGGGACTAAACATTCAGTACTTC.

This chain joins TRBV5-1 and TRBJ1-4, with D tentatively TRBD1 (6 bases). Germline V gives CDR1 SGHRS, CDR2 YFSETQ. Trimming took 1 base from V and 5 from J, leaving 12 bases between them. The CDR3 extends over 15 amino acids. The CDR3 DNA follows: TGCGCCAGCAGCTTGTCGGGGGGCGTGAATGAAAAACTGTTTTTT. As protein: CASSLSGGVNEKLFF. The full variable domain, rest sourced from reference TRBV5-1 and TRBJ1-4, is KAGVTQTPRYLIKTRGQQVTLSCSPISGHRSVSWYQQTPGQGLQFLFEYFSETQRNKGNFPGRFSGRQFSNSRSEMNVSTLELGDSALYLCASSLSGGVNEKLFFGSGTQLSVL.

The chain uses TRBV2 and TRBJ2-5; D may be TRBD2 (6 bases). V lost 5 bases, J lost 3 bases, and 13 bases lay in between. The CDR3 covers 14 residues. Per germline, CDR1 SNHLY and CDR2 FYNNEI. Written as DNA, the CDR3 is TGTGCCAGCAGTCAACCGGGACTGGAAGAGACCCAGTACTTC. Its translation is CASSQPGLEETQYF.

The rearrangement links TRBV2 to TRBJ2-7, with D tentatively TRBD1 (5 bases). The ends were cut back, 5 bases at V and 5 bases at J, with 10 bases in the middle. The germline V gene encodes CDR1 SNHLY and CDR2 FYNNEI. This CDR3 has 12 amino acids. The CDR3 nucleotides are TGTGCCAGCAGTTGGACACAAGACGAGCAGTACTTC. This gives the protein CASSWTQDEQYF.

This chain links TRBV14 with TRBJ1-2; D not certain. CDR3 length: 16 residues. The germline gives CDR1 SGHDN, CDR2 FVKESK. V lost 0 bases to trimming and J lost 5 bases, with 16 bases between them. Here the CDR3 reads CASSQDIRGGRYGYTF. The CDR3 DNA sequence: TGTGCCAGCAGCCAAGATATTCGGGGTGGTCGGTATGGCTACACCTTC.

V and J are TRBV5-4 and TRBJ2-1; 8 bases align to TRBD1. The CDR3 covers 15 residues. V shed 9 bases and J 4 bases; nucleotides not matched to a gene: 12. The germline V gene encodes CDR1 SGHNT and CDR2 YYREEE (reference sequence). CDR3 sequence reads: CAIQGDTNMYNEQFF. CDR3 nucleotides: TGTGCCATACAGGGGGACACGAATATGTACAATGAGCAGTTCTTC.

The chain uses TRBV5-1 and TRBJ2-3; 11 bases are shared with TRBD2. This CDR3 comprises 17 residues. V dropped 4 bases and J dropped 4; count of bases not matched to a gene: 11. Germline lookup yields CDR1 SGHRS and CDR2 YFSETQ. The CDR3 is CASSNVAGGRGADTQYF. CDR3 sequence (DNA): TGCGCCAGCAGCAACGTAGCGGGAGGGAGGGGAGCAGATACGCAGTATTTT.

The chain couples TRBV10-2 to TRBJ2-7; D may be TRBD2 (7 bases). The CDR3 contains 14 residues. The germline CDR1 and CDR2 sequences are WSHSY and SAAADI. Between the trimmed V and J ends, which lost 5 bases and 4 bases, there was a span of 15 bases. The CDR3 DNA reads TGCGCCAGCAGTCCTAGGGGGGAGGGTTACGAGCAGTACTTC. This translates into CASSPRGEGYEQYF.

The rearrangement joins TRBV7-6 to TRBJ2-2; D is uncertain. Germline V lookup: CDR1 SGHVS, CDR2 FNYEAQ. V was trimmed by 5 bases and J by 6 bases, leaving 13 bases between them. The length of the CDR3 is 14 residues. The CDR3 nucleotides are TGTGCCAGCAGCCGCCCGGCCGGCTCCGGGGAGCTGTTTTTT. Its translation: CASSRPAGSGELFF.

The chain has TRBV6-6 and TRBJ1-1; 7 nucleotides agree with TRBD1. CDR3 length equals 15 residues. The V gene's germline CDR1 is MNHNY and CDR2 SVGAGI (reference sequence). V was clipped by 2 bases and J by 0 bases; unmatched bases: 3. The CDR3: CASSYGGQMNTEAFF. The CDR3 nucleotides are TGTGCCAGCAGTTACGGGGGACAGATGAACACTGAAGCTTTCTTT.

This clone has just one count. This sequence joins TRBV5-1 and TRBJ2-7; D might be TRBD1 (5 bases). The length of the CDR3 is 15 residues. From germline, CDR1 is SGHRS and CDR2 YFSETQ. The V end lost 0 bases, the J end lost 5 bases, and 15 bases lay between the germline ends. The CDR3 here is CASSLVGPQGDEQYF. The CDR3 nucleotides read TGCGCCAGCAGCTTGGTAGGTCCCCAAGGGGACGAGCAGTACTTC.

The chain joins TRBV5-6 to TRBJ2-2; 7 bases are a match to TRBD2. Germline V gives CDR1 SGHDT, CDR2 YYEEEE. V gave up 4 bases and J gave up 2 bases; unmatched junction bases: 17. This CDR3 comprises 19 residues. The CDR3 DNA sequence: TGTGCCAGCAGCAATAGCGGGCTTTTACCAACAACAAACACCGGGGAGCTGTTTTTT. Amino acids: CASSNSGLLPTTNTGELFF. The entire variable domain, with the rest obtained from reference TRBV5-6 and TRBJ2-2, is as follows: DAGVTQSPTHLIKTRGQQVTLRCSPKSGHDTVSWYQQALGQGPQFIFQYYEEEERQRGNFPDRFSGHQFPNYSSELNVNALLLGDSALYLCASSNSGLLPTTNTGELFFGEGSRLTVL.

The chain carries TRBV28 and TRBJ2-5; the D gene is possibly TRBD1 (6 bases). The length of the CDR3 is 16 residues. V dropped 4 bases and J dropped 5 bases, with 20 bases sitting between them. Germline lookup yields CDR1 MDHEN and CDR2 SYDVKM. CDR3 in amino acids: CASSYRPPARGETQYF. In DNA, the CDR3 is TGTGCCAGCAGTTACCGACCCCCTGCGAGGGGGGAGACCCAGTACTTC.

The gene calls are TRBV7-2 and TRBJ2-7, with D maybe TRBD1 (5 bases). Deletions cut 5 bases from V and 3 bases from J, with 11 bases between. The CDR3 totals 13 residues. Germline V gene sequence: CDR1 SGHTA, CDR2 FQGNSA. CDR3 residues: CASSPAQGYEQYF. The CDR3 DNA reads as TGTGCCAGCAGCCCCGCGCAGGGCTACGAGCAGTACTTC.